This entry lists 17 T cell receptor beta chains sequenced from one sample in a study of blood T cells in healthy people across ages. Next came a second PCR, run for about 7 to 12 cycles, which used a sample-barcoded 5' primer along with a J-beta primer mix. TCRdb called the 5' RACE reads again in MiXCR, with one record for every CDR3 protein. The repertoire holds hundreds of thousands of distinct CDR3 sequences, approximately 53% seen once, with more than 25% in the top ten. The sequenced sample consisted of blood. Receptors were obtained from a man aged 35 to 55 in good health.

There are a few counts of this clonotype. V and J are TRBV5-5 and TRBJ2-7; TRBD1 matches at 7 bases. The V segment lost 3 bases and the J segment 1 base; nucleotides outside the gene matches: 13. This CDR3 is built from 17 residues. Germline-derived CDR1 and CDR2 are SGHKS and YYEKEE (reference sequence). The CDR3 is CASSSGRDRARSYEQYF. CDR3 sequence (DNA): TGTGCCAGCAGCTCAGGAAGAGACAGGGCGAGATCCTACGAGCAGTACTTC.

This clonotype was seen more than once but under ten times. The V call is TRBV20-1, the J call TRBJ2-4, with D perhaps TRBD1 (6 bases). Germline CDR1 reads DFQATT; CDR2 reads SNEGSKA (reference sequence). The V and J ends lost 7 bases and 13 bases respectively, with 20 bases between them. The CDR3 runs to 12 residues. The DNA for the CDR3 is TGCAGTGTCTGGACAGCAATTGGGGAGCAGTACTTC. Translating gives CSVWTAIGEQYF.

This clonotype has a count of ten or more. V usage is TRBV29-1 and J usage is TRBJ2-7; weak D call: TRBD2 (6 bases). Trimming pared 4 bases from V and 7 bases from J, leaving 17 bases between. The CDR3 is 13 residues long. Germline V gene data show CDR1 as SQVTM and CDR2 as ANQGSEA. The CDR3 coding sequence is TGCAGCGTTGTGCTCGGGGGAACGGGGGAGCAGTACTTC. This codes for CSVVLGGTGEQYF.

V and J are TRBV5-5 and TRBJ1-5; D uncertain. Per the germline V gene, CDR1 is SGHKS and CDR2 is YYEKEE (reference sequence). The CDR3 covers 14 residues. V shed 5 bases and J shed 0 bases, with 9 bases lying between them. CDR3 sequence: CASRQLYSNQPQHF. The CDR3 region has the DNA TGTGCCAGCAGGCAGCTGTATAGCAATCAGCCCCAGCATTTT.

The chain joins TRBV28 to TRBJ2-1; TRBD2 matches at 9 bases. Germline CDR1 reads MDHEN; CDR2 reads SYDVKM. The length of the CDR3 is 15 residues. Unmatched junction bases numbered 7, after V lost 10 bases and J lost 0 bases. DNA of the CDR3: TGTGCCATTACACCGGGACTAGCCTCCTACAATGAGCAGTTCTTC. It translates to CAITPGLASYNEQFF.

V and J are TRBV7-2 and TRBJ2-3; TRBD1 matches 10 bases. From germline, CDR1 is SGHTA and CDR2 FQGNSA. The CDR3 runs 17 residues. V lost 5 bases to trimming and J lost 5 bases; unmatched junction nucleotides: 13. CDR3 sequence (DNA): TGTGCCAGCAGCCCCAGACAGGGGGCTGTGGACAGAGATACGCAGTATTTT. It is translated as CASSPRQGAVDRDTQYF.

This clonotype was seen only once. The V and J genes are TRBV4-3 and TRBJ1-2; 9 nucleotides agree with TRBD1. The CDR3 is 17 residues long. Germline CDR1 LGHNA, CDR2 YSLEER. V gave up 0 bases and J gave up 2 bases; unmatched junction bases: 7. This chain's CDR3 is CASSQDETGGLNYGYTF. Written as DNA, the CDR3 is TGCGCCAGCAGCCAAGATGAGACAGGGGGGCTCAACTATGGCTACACCTTC.

The CDR3 bases are TGTGCCAGCACCAGTTCTTACCCCGGGACTAGTCTCGAGCAGTACTTC. As protein: CASTSSYPGTSLEQYF. This sequence joins TRBV11-2 and TRBJ2-7; 8 nucleotides line up with TRBD2. Germline V gene data show CDR1 as SGHAT and CDR2 as FQNNGV. V was pared by 7 bases and J by 6 bases, with 17 bases of the junction left unmatched. The CDR3 loop spans 16 amino acids. The full variable domain, with the rest looked up from reference TRBV11-2 and TRBJ2-7, is EAGVAQSPRYKIIEKRQSVAFWCNPISGHATLYWYQQILGQGPKLLIQFQNNGVVDDSQLPKDRFSAERLKGVDSTLKIQPAKLEDSAVYLCASTSSYPGTSLEQYFGPGTRLTVT.

This clonotype was observed a handful of times. J is TRBJ2-7 and V is TRBV2; 10 bases agree with TRBD2. CDR1 is SNHLY, CDR2 FYNNEI, per germline. This CDR3 comprises 16 residues. V trimming: 2 bases; J trimming: 7 bases; junction bases outside the gene matches: 11. CDR3 sequence: CASSESNSGRLNEQYF. In DNA form, the CDR3 reads TGTGCCAGCAGTGAAAGTAATAGCGGGAGGTTAAATGAGCAGTACTTC. The whole variable domain, filled in from reference TRBV2 and TRBJ2-7, reads EPEVTQTPSHQVTQMGQEVILRCVPISNHLYFYWYRQILGQKVEFLVSFYNNEISEKSEIFDDQFSVERPDGSNFTLKIRSTKLEDSAMYFCASSESNSGRLNEQYFGPGTRLTVT.

The chain is built from TRBV10-3 and TRBJ2-3, with D possibly TRBD2 on 5 matching bases. The CDR3 runs 15 residues. The ends were cut back, 3 bases at V and 1 base at J, with 11 bases in the middle. CDR1 ENHRY and CDR2 SYGVKD come from the germline V gene. In DNA, the CDR3 is TGTGCCATCAGTGATGGTGGGCGGGGCACAGATACGCAGTATTTT. It codes for CAISDGGRGTDTQYF.

The chain uses TRBV3-1 and TRBJ2-1; D possibly corresponds to TRBD1 (6 bases). This CDR3 comprises 10 residues. Germline CDR1 and CDR2: LGHDT and YNNKEL (reference sequence). Trimming left V 8 bases short and J 10 bases short, with 9 bases between. CDR3 nucleotide sequence: TGTGCCAGCGGACAGACCGAGCAGTTCTTC. The encoded protein is CASGQTEQFF.

The rearrangement joins TRBV5-1 to TRBJ1-2; D possibly corresponds to TRBD1 (5 bases). Trimming left V 3 bases short and J 2 bases short, with 14 bases between. The CDR3 extends over 15 amino acids. Germline V gives CDR1 SGHRS, CDR2 YFSETQ. The DNA of the CDR3 is TGCGCCAGCAGCTACTTCAAGGAGGGGAACTATGGCTACACCTTC. The encoded protein is CASSYFKEGNYGYTF.

This chain connects TRBV12-3 or TRBV12-4 to TRBJ2-1; tentatively, D is TRBD1 (6 bases). This CDR3 has 15 amino acids. The V and J ends lost 3 bases and 15 bases respectively, with 24 bases between them. The CDR3 loop reads CASSFVQGQTTPAFF. CDR3 DNA sequence: TGTGCCAGCAGTTTCGTGCAGGGGCAGACAACTCCAGCGTTCTTC.

The chain has TRBV4-3 and TRBJ2-5, with TRBD2 identical over 10 bases. The DNA end lines up better with TRBJ2-7; the J call may be wrong. Germline lookup yields CDR1 LGHNA and CDR2 YSLEER. There are 15 residues in the CDR3. CDR3 DNA sequence: TGCGCCAGCAGCCAGGAGCGGGAGGGCCGGCTCGAGCAGTACTTC. It is translated as CASSQEREGRLEQYF.

J is TRBJ2-5 and V is TRBV7-9; unclear D gene. V was cut by 4 bases and J by 3 bases, with 6 bases left in between. CDR3 length: 12 residues. Germline CDR1 SEHNR, CDR2 FQNEAQ (reference sequence). CDR3 nucleotide sequence: TGTGCCAGCAGCTCCCGGGAAGAGACCCAGTACTTC. It codes for CASSSREETQYF.

This chain uses TRBV7-8 with TRBJ1-2; D unresolved. V was clipped by 5 bases and J by 5 bases, with 9 bases between them. CDR1 is SGHVS and CDR2 is FQNEAQ in the germline V gene. CDR3 length: 12 amino acids. The DNA of the CDR3 is TGTGCCAGCAGCCCCACGGTGTATGGCTACACCTTC. This encodes CASSPTVYGYTF.

The chain recombines TRBV2 with TRBJ2-2, with D possibly TRBD2 on 7 matching bases. CDR1 SNHLY and CDR2 FYNNEI come from the germline V gene. This CDR3 has 14 residues. Deletions cut 6 bases from V and 6 bases from J, with 14 bases between. Here the CDR3 reads CASRGGVVPGELFF. The CDR3 DNA reads as TGTGCCAGCAGAGGGGGGGTAGTGCCCGGGGAGCTGTTTTTT. Full variable domain (rest looked up from reference TRBV2 and TRBJ2-2): EPEVTQTPSHQVTQMGQEVILRCVPISNHLYFYWYRQILGQKVEFLVSFYNNEISEKSEIFDDQFSVERPDGSNFTLKIRSTKLEDSAMYFCASRGGVVPGELFFGEGSRLTVL.